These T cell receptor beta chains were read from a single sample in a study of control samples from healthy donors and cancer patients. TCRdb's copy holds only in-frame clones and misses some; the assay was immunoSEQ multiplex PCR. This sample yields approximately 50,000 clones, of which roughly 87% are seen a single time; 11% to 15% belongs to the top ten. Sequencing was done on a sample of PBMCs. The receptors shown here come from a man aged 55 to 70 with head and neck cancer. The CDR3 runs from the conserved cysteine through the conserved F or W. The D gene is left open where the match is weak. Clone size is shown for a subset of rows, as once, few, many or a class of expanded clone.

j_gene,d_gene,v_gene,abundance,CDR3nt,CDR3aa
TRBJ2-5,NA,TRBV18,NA,TGTGCCAGCTCACAGGACGGTGACCAAGAGACCCAGTACTTC,CASSQDGDQETQYF
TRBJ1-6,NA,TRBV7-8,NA,TGTGCCAGCAGCTTAGACGGGGGGCTGGGGTCACCCCTCCACTTT,CASSLDGGLGSPLHF
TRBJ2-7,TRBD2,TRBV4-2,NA,TGTGCCAGCAGCCAAGATCCACTAGCGCGTACTTCCTACGAGCAGTACTTC,CASSQDPLARTSYEQYF
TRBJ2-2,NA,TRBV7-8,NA,TGTGCCAGCAGCTTAGGGGGGCCATACACCGGGGAGCTGTTTTTT,CASSLGGPYTGELFF
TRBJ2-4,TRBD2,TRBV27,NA,TGTGCCAGCAGTTTATCGATGGGCGGGAGCGTAGCCAAAAACATTCAGTACTTC,CASSLSMGGSVAKNIQYF
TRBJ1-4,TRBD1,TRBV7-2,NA,TGTGCCAGCAGCCGACAGGGCCGGGAAAAACTGTTTTTT,CASSRQGREKLFF
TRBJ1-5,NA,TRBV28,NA,TGTGCCAGCAGTTTTAGGCCCGGCGGACTTGGACAGCCCCAGCATTTT,CASSFRPGGLGQPQHF
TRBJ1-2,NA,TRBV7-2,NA,TGTGCCAGCAGCTTCGACAGCCCCTATGGCTACACCTTC,CASSFDSPYGYTF
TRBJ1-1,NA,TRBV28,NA,TGTGCCAGCAGCCTTATAGGTGGGACTGAAGCTTTCTTT,CASSLIGGTEAFF
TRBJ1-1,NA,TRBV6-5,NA,TGTGCCAGCAGCCAAAGGGGTGATATGGCTTTCTTT,CASSQRGDMAFF
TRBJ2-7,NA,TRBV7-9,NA,TGTGCCAGCAGTACCTGGGGGGGCGTCTACGAGCAGTACTTC,CASSTWGGVYEQYF
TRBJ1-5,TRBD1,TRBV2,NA,TGTGCCAGCAGGGGACAGGGTCCGACTCAGCCCCAGCATTTT,CASRGQGPTQPQHF
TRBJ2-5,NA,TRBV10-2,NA,TGCGCCAGCAGTTTGGGGCAGGGACCTCCAGAGACCCAGTACTTC,CASSLGQGPPETQYF
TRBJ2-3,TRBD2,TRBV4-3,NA,TGCGCCAGCAGCCAAGATGTCGGGGAGGGAACTAGCACAGATACGCAGTATTTT,CASSQDVGEGTSTDTQYF
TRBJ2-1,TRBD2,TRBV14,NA,TGTGCCAGCAGCCAAGGAGGTGCGGGAGGGCCGGAGCAGTTCTTC,CASSQGGAGGPEQFF
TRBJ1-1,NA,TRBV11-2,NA,TGTGCCAGCAGCTTAGGCAAGTACCCCAAGTTGAACACTGAAGCTTTCTTT,CASSLGKYPKLNTEAFF
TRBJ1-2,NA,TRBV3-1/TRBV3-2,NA,TGTGCCAGCAGCCCCCTGGCCGGGTATGGGGACTATGGCTACACCTTC,CASSPLAGYGDYGYTF
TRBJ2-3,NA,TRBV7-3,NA,TGTGCCAGCAGCCTAATGGGGGGAGTGGGCACAGATACGCAGTATTTT,CASSLMGGVGTDTQYF
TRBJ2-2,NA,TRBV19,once,TGTGCCAGTAGTATGGAATTTCTGGGGGGACTGAACACCGGGGAGCTGTTTTTT,CASSMEFLGGLNTGELFF
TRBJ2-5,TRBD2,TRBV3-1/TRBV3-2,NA,TGTGCCAGCAGCTCGGGGGGAGAGACCCAGTACTTC,CASSSGGETQYF
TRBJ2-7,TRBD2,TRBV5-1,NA,TGCGCCAGCAGCTTGGTAGCGGGGAACTACGAGCAGTACTTC,CASSLVAGNYEQYF
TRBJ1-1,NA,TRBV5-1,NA,TGCGCCAGCAGCTTCGGCAGGGACACTGAAGCTTTCTTT,CASSFGRDTEAFF
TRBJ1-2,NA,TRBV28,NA,TGTGCCAGCAGTCGTCAAGTAACCTATGGCTACACCTTC,CASSRQVTYGYTF
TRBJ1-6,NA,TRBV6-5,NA,TGTGCCAGCAGTTACTCGGTTATGGAAGGGAATTCACCCCTCCACTTT,CASSYSVMEGNSPLHF
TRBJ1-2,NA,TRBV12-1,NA,TGTGCCAGCAGCCGAATAGCGAAACACTATGGCTACACCTTC,CASSRIAKHYGYTF
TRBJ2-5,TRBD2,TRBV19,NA,TGTGCCAGTAAGGCTAGCGGGAGACAAAAAGAGACCCAGTACTTC,CASKASGRQKETQYF
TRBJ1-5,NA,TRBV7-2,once,TGTGCCAGCAGAGCCGGGCCTCATCAGCCCCAGCATTTT,CASRAGPHQPQHF
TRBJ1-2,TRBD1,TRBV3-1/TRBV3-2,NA,TGTGCCAGCAGCCAAGAATGGACAGGGAAAGGCTACACCTTC,CASSQEWTGKGYTF
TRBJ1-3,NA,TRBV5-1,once,TGCGCCAGCAGCTTGGGAGTTGGGAACTCTGGAAACACCATATATTTT,CASSLGVGNSGNTIYF
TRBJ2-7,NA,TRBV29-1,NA,TGCAGCGTTGGGGGGTTTTCACCCTACGAGCAGTACTTC,CSVGGFSPYEQYF
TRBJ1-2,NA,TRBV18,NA,TGTGCCAGCTCACCCGTACAGGTGGACCGTCTCGGCTATGGCTACACCTTC,CASSPVQVDRLGYGYTF
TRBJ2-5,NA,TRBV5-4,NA,TGTGCCAGCAGCACCGAGGGGAGCGGGTCGAAGTACTTC,CASSTEGSGSKYF
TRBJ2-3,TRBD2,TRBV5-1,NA,TGCGCCAGCAGCATCTCGCGGGGGGGCACAGATACGCAGTATTTT,CASSISRGGTDTQYF
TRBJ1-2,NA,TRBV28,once,TGTGCCACCGGGGGCGAAAACTATGGCTACACCTTC,CATGGENYGYTF
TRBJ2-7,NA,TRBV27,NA,TGTGCCAGCAGCCGGGGACCGGCCCACTACGAGCAGTACTTC,CASSRGPAHYEQYF
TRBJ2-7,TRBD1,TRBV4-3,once,TGCGCCAGCAGCCAGCAAAGACAGGGCCGGGGCGAGCAGTACTTC,CASSQQRQGRGEQYF
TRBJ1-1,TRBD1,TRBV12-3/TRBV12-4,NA,TGTGCCAGCAGTTTTCGGTGGGACAGTGAAGCTTTCTTT,CASSFRWDSEAFF
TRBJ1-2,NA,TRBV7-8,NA,TGTGCCAGCAGCCCAGAGGGGATAGGGAACACCTTC,CASSPEGIGNTF
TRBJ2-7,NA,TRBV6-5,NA,TGTGCCAGCACCACTAAAAGGGACATCTCCGAGCAGTACTTC,CASTTKRDISEQYF
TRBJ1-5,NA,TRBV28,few,TGTGCCAGCAGCGTCTATGGCGATTTGAATAGCAATCAGCCCCAGCATTTT,CASSVYGDLNSNQPQHF
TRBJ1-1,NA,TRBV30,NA,TGTGCCTGGAGTGTACAGAACGCGGATACTGAAGCTTTCTTT,CAWSVQNADTEAFF
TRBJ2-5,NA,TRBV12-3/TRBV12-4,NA,TGTGCCAGCAGTTGGGGGCCGGAGACCCAGTACTTC,CASSWGPETQYF
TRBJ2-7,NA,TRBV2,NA,TGTGCCAGCAGGACAGACTCCTACGAGCAGTACTTC,CASRTDSYEQYF
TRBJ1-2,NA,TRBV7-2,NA,TGTGCCAGCAGCTTAGCGCCGGGGCTGAACTATGGCTACACCTTC,CASSLAPGLNYGYTF
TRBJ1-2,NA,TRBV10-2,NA,TGCGCCAGCAGTGAGTTACGGACGAACACGTATGGCTACACCTTC,CASSELRTNTYGYTF
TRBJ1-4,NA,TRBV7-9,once,TGTGCCAGCAGCGCGCCTGGGGCGAAGGAAAAACTGTTTTTT,CASSAPGAKEKLFF
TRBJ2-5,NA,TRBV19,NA,TGTGCCAGTAGTCCGGGACAAGAGACCGCTTACTTC,CASSPGQETAYF
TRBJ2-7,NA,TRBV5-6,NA,TGTGCCAGCAGCAAACTAGGTTACGAGCAGTACTTC,CASSKLGYEQYF
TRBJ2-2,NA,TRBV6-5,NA,TGTGCCAGCACCGCGGGCGCCACCGGGGAGCTGTTTTTT,CASTAGATGELFF
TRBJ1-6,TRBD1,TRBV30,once,TGTGCCTGGAGTGTTTTTCGCCGAACAGGGACAGAAAACCCCGTTCATAGGTCACCCCTCCACTTT,CAWSVFRRTGTENPVHRSPLHF
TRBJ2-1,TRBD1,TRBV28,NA,TGTGCCAGCTATCCACCCGCGGGACAGGGTTACAATGAGCAGTTCTTC,CASYPPAGQGYNEQFF
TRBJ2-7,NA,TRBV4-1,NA,TGCGCCAGCAGCCAAGAAGGGGACCGCTCCTACGAGCAGTACTTC,CASSQEGDRSYEQYF
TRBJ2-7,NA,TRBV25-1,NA,TGTGCCAGCAGGAAGCCGGGATCCTCCTACGAGCAGTACTTC,CASRKPGSSYEQYF
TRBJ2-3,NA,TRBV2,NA,TGTGCCAGCAGTGCAGTCGTTAGCACAGATACGCAGTATTTT,CASSAVVSTDTQYF
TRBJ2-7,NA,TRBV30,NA,TGTGCCTGGAGTGTAGTATCCTTCTCCTACGAGCAGTACTTC,CAWSVVSFSYEQYF
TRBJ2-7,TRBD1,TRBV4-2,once,TGTGCCAGCAGCCAAGATTTCGTAGCCACAGGGGGCGCGGGGCGGCGGAGCTCCTACGAGCAGTACTTC,CASSQDFVATGGAGRRSSYEQYF
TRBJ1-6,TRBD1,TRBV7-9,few,TGTGCCAGCAGCTTGGGACAGGGCGATTCACCCCTCCACTTT,CASSLGQGDSPLHF
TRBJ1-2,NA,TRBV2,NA,TGTGCCAGCAGGGGAGATAGCTATGGCTACACCTTC,CASRGDSYGYTF
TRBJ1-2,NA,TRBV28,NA,TGTGCCAGCAGTTCCCCCGCCAAGGGGGACTATGGCTACACCTTC,CASSSPAKGDYGYTF
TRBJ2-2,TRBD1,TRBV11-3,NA,TGTGCCAGCAGCGGGGGGACAGGGAGAGCCGGGGAGCTGTTTTTT,CASSGGTGRAGELFF